There are a few counts of the clone carrying this T cell receptor (beta chain). With amplified housekeeping genes, the DNA of FFPE tumors was quantified. Profiled with immunoSEQ multiplex PCR; TCRdb holds only in-frame clones, not every one. The sample shows fewer than 45,000 clones, about a third of them seen only once. Locally advanced or metastatic urothelial carcinoma was present in patients. The data are from a study of PD-L1 blockade in urothelial cancer. Study summary: About 90% of the roughly 30 patients were men whose urothelial cancer was bladder-origin. For tumor samples, the recorded median T cell count was approximately 1,500.

V lost 8 bases to trimming and J lost 4 bases, with 17 bases between them. The germline CDR1 and CDR2 sequences are MNHGY and SAAAGT. This CDR3 comprises 14 residues. The sequence was collected from a man aged 60 to 69 with urothelial cancer. This sample comprised tumor tissue, obtained before atezolizumab (anti-PD-L1) treatment. The chain joins TRBV6-8 to TRBJ2-5, with D possibly matching TRBD2 (6 bases). The CDR3 here is CASGPGLGGETQYF. CDR3 nucleotide sequence: TGTGCCAGCGGGCCTGGTTTGGGAGGAGAGACCCAGTACTTC.